This entry describes one TCR beta chain. Its antigen is unidentified. V gave up 6 bases and J gave up 2 bases; unmatched junction bases: 2. Germline V gene lookup returns CDR1 SQVTM and CDR2 ANQGSEA. This CDR3 has 13 residues. The sample is drawn from a study of CD8+ T cells in alopecia areata. Study-wide context: Each day, treated patients took oral tofacitinib twice, at 5 to 10 mg per dose.

Points from the study as a whole: Mouse data revealed clearer TCR sharing than patient data did, a gap possibly tied to HLA. Affected lesional scalp, above all in alopecia totalis/universalis, was more clonal than normal scalp.

RNA extraction was followed by reverse transcription into cDNA, which acted as the sequencing template. Using immunoSEQ multiplex PCR, the repertoire was profiled, and TCRdb retains in-frame clones only, with some absent. The repertoire holds 200,000 to 250,000 clones, with under 70% as singletons. The authors sorted CD4+ and CD8+ T cells from PBMCs. The sequence came from a human donor with alopecia areata. The sequences come from CD4+ T cells sorted from blood, collected at week 0. The V call is TRBV29-1, the J call TRBJ1-5, with 9 nucleotides matching TRBD1. For the CDR3, the DNA is TGCAGCGTGGGGGACAGGGGCAATCAGCCCCAGCATTTT. The encoded protein is CSVGDRGNQPQHF. The full variable domain, with the rest looked up from reference TRBV29-1 and TRBJ1-5, is SAVISQKPSRDICQRGTSLTIQCQVDSQVTMMFWYRQQPGQSLTLIATANQGSEATYESGFVIDKFPISRPNLTFSTLTVSNMSPEDSSIYLCSVGDRGNQPQHFGDGTRLSIL.